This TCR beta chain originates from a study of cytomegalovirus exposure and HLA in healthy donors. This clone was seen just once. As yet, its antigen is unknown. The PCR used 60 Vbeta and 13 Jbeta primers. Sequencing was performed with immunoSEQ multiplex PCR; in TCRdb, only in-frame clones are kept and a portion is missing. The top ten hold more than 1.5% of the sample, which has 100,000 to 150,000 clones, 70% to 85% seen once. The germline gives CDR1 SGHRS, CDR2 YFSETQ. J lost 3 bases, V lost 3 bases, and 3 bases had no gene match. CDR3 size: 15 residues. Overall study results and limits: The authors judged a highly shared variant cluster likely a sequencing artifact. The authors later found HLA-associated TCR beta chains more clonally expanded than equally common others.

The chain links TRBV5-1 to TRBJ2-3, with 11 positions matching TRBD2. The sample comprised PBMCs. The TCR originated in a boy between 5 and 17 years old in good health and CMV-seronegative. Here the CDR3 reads CASSSPSGGTDTQYF. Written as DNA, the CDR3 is TGCGCCAGCAGCTCGCCTAGCGGGGGGACAGATACGCAGTATTTT.